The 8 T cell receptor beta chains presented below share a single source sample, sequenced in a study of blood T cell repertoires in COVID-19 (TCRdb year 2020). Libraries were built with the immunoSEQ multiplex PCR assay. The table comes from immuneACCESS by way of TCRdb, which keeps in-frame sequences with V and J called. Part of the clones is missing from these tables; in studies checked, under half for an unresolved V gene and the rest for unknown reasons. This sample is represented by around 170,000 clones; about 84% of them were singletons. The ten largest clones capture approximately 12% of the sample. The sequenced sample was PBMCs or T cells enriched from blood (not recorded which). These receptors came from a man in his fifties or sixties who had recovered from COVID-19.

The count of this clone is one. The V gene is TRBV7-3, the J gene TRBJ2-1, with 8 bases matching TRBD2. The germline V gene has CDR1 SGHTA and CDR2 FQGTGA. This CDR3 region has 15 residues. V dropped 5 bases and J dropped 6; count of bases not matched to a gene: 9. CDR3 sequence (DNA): TGTGCCAGCAGCGCCTCGGGGGGGCCGGTCAATGAGCAGTTCTTC. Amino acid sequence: CASSASGGPVNEQFF.

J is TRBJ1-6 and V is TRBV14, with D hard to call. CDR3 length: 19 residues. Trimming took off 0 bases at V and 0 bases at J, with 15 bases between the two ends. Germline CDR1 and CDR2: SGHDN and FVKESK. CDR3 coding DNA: TGTGCCAGCAGCCAAGATGGGCAGCACGGCGACTCCTATAATTCACCCCTCCACTTT. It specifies CASSQDGQHGDSYNSPLHF.

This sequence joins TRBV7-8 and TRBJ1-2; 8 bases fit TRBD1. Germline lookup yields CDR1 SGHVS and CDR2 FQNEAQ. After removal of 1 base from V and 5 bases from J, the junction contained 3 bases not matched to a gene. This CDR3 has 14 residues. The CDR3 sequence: CASSLDNRGYGYTF. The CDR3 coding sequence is TGTGCCAGCAGCTTAGACAACAGGGGGTATGGCTACACCTTC.

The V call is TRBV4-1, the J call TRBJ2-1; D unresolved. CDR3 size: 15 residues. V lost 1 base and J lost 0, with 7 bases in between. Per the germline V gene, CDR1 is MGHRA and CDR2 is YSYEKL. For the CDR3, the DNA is TGCGCCAGCAGCCAAGTTGTCTCCTCCTACAATGAGCAGTTCTTC. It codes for CASSQVVSSYNEQFF.

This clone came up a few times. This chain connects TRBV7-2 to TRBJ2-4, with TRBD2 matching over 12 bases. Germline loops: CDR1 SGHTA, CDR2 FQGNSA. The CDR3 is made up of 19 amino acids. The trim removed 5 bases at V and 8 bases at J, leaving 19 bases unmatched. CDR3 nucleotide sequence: TGTGCCAGCAGCCTTACCCCCCTTAGGACTAGCGGGGTTGGGTACATTCAGTACTTC. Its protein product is CASSLTPLRTSGVGYIQYF.

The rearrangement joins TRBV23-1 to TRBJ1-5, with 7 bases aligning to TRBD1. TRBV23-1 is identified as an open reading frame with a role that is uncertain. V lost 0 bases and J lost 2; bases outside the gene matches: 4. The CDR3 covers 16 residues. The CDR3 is CASSQSGRGCNQPQHF. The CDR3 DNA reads TGCGCCAGCAGTCAATCAGGCAGGGGGTGCAATCAGCCCCAGCATTTT.

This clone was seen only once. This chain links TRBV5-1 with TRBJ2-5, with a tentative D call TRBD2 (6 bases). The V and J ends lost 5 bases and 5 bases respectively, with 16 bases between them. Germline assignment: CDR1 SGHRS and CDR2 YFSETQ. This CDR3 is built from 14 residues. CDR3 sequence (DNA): TGCGCCAGCAGGGGAGGAACGAAACAGGAGACCCAGTACTTC. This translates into CASRGGTKQETQYF.

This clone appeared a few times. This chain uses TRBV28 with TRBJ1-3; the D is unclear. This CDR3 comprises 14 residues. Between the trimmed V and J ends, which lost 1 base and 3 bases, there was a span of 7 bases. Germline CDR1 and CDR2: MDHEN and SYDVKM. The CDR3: CASSLSLDGNTIYF. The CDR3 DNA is TGTGCCAGCAGTTTATCGCTAGATGGAAACACCATATATTTT.